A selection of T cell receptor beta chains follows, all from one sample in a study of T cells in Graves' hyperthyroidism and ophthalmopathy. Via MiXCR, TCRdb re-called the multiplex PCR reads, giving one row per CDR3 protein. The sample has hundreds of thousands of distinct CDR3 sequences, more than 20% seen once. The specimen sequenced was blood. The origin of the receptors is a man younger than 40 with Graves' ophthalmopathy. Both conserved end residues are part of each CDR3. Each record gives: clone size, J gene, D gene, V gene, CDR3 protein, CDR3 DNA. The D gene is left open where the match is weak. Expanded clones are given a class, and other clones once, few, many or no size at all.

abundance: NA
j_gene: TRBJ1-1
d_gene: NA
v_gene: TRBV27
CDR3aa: CASSLMGGGHTQAFF
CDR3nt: TGTGCCAGCAGTTTAATGGGTGGGGGGCACACTCAAGCTTTCTTT

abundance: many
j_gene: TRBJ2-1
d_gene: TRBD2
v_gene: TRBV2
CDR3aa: CASSGGRLAGGNEQFF
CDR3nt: TGTGCCAGCAGTGGGGGCCGACTAGCGGGAGGCAATGAGCAGTTCTTC

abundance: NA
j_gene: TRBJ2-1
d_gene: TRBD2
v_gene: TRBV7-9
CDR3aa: CASSELAGQHTLQFF
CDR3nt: TGTGCCAGCAGCGAACTAGCGGGGCAGCATACACTCCAGTTCTTC

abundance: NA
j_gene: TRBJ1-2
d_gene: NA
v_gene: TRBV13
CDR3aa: CASSLGQGSVYGYTF
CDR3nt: TGTGCCAGCAGCTTAGGGCAGGGGTCCGTCTATGGCTACACCTTC

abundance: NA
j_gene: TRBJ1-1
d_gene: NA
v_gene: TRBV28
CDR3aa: CASSLWGGAGEAFF
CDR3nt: TGTGCCAGCAGTCTCTGGGGGGGGGCGGGTGAAGCTTTCTTT

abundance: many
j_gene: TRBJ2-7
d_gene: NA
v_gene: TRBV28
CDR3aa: CASSFSRVSYEQYF
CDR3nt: TGTGCCAGCAGTTTTAGTCGGGTCTCCTACGAGCAGTACTTC

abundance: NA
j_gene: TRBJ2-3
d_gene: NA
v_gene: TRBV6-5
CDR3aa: CASSYSRRQADTQYF
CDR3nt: TGTGCCAGCAGTTACTCGAGGCGGCAGGCAGATACGCAGTATTTT

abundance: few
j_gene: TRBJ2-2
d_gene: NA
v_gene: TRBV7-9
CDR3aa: CASSPRLGTGELFF
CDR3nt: TGTGCCAGCAGTCCGCGGCTGGGGACCGGGGAGCTGTTTTTT

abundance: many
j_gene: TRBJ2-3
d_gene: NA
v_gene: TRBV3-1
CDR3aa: CASSQDRILTDTQYF
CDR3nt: TGTGCCAGCAGCCAAGATCGAATTCTCACAGATACGCAGTATTTT

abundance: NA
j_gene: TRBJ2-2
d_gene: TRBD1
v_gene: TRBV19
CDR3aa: CASSVAGTGIPKLFF
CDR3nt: TGTGCCAGTAGTGTTGCCGGGACAGGAATCCCCAAGCTGTTTTTT

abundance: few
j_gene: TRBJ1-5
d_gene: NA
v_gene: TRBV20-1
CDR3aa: CSASGRGRSQPQHF
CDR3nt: TGCAGTGCCAGCGGCAGGGGCCGAAGTCAGCCCCAGCATTTT

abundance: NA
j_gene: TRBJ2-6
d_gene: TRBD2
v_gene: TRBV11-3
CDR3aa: CASSLLPSGRAGANVLTF
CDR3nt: TGTGCCAGCAGCTTGTTACCTAGCGGGAGGGCTGGGGCCAACGTCCTGACTTTC

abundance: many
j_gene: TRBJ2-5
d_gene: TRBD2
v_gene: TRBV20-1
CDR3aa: CSAIRMGRVQETQYF
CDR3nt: TGCAGTGCTATCCGTATGGGGAGGGTACAAGAGACCCAGTACTTC

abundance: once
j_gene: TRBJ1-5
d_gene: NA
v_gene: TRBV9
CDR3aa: CASGPLEGSNQPQHF
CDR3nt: TGTGCCAGCGGCCCCCTCGAGGGTAGCAATCAGCCCCAGCATTTT

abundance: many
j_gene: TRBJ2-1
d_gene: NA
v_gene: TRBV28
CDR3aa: CASSLYDANQEDEQFF
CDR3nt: TGTGCCAGCAGTTTATACGACGCCAATCAGGAGGATGAGCAGTTCTTC

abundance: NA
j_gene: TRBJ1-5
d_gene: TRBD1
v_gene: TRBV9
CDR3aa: CASSEGAGNQPQHF
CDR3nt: TGTGCCAGCAGCGAGGGGGCTGGCAATCAGCCCCAGCATTTT

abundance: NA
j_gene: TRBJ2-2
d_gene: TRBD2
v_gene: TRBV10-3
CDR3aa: CAISLAGSTGELFF
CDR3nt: TGTGCCATCAGCTTAGCGGGAAGTACCGGGGAGCTGTTTTTT

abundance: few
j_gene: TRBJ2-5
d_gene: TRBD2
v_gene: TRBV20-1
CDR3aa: CSGLASGRRRETQYF
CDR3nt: TGCAGTGGTTTGGCTAGCGGGAGGAGACGAGAGACCCAGTACTTC

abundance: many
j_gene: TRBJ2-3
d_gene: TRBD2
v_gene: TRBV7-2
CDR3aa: CASSSRRTSGSSTDTQYF
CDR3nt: TGTGCCAGCAGCTCAAGACGGACTAGCGGGAGTAGTACAGATACGCAGTATTTT

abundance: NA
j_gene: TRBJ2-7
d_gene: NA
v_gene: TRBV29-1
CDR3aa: CSVEDRTGVTYEQYF
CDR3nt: TGCAGCGTTGAAGACCGGACTGGGGTTACTTACGAGCAGTACTTC

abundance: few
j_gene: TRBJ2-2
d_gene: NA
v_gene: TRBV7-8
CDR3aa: CASSRPGPGELFF
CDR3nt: TGTGCCAGCAGCCGACCAGGGCCCGGGGAGCTGTTTTTT

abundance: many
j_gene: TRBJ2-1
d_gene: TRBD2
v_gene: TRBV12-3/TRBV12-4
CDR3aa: CASSPLPSGAANEQFF
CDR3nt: TGTGCCAGCAGTCCCCTCCCTAGCGGAGCGGCCAATGAGCAGTTCTTC

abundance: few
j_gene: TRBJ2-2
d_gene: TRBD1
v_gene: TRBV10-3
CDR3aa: CAIRRGGAGELFF
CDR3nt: TGTGCCATCCGCAGAGGGGGCGCCGGGGAGCTGTTTTTT

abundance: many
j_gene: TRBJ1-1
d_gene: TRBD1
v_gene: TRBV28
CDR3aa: CASREGQPNTEAFF
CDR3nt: TGTGCCAGCAGGGAGGGACAGCCGAACACTGAAGCTTTCTTT

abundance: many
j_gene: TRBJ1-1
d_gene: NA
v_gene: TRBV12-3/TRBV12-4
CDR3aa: CASSFGALTEAFF
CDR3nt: TGTGCCAGCAGTTTCGGGGCCCTGACTGAAGCTTTCTTT

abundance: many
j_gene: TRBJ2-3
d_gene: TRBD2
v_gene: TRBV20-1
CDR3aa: CSAETGLAVDTQYF
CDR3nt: TGCAGTGCGGAGACGGGACTAGCGGTAGATACGCAGTATTTT

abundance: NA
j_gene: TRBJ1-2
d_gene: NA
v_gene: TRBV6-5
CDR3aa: CASSYSAIGNYGYTF
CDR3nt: TGTGCCAGCAGTTACTCGGCCATCGGCAACTATGGCTACACCTTC

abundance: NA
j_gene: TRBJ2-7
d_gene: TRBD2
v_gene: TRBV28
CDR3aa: CASSRERGGSYEQYF
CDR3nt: TGTGCCAGCAGCCGGGAGCGGGGGGGCTCCTACGAGCAGTACTTC

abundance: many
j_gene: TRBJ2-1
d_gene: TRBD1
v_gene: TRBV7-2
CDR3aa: CASSSRQGAKGSSYNEQFF
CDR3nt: TGTGCCAGCAGCTCTAGACAGGGGGCAAAGGGGAGCTCCTACAATGAGCAGTTCTTC

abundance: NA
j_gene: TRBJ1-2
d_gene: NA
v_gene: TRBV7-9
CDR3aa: CASSLDSYYYGYTF
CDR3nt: TGTGCCAGCAGCTTAGACAGTTATTACTATGGCTACACCTTC

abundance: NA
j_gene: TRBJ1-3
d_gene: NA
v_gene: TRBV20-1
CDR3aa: CSAPAGGTIYF
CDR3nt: TGCAGTGCGCCCGCTGGTGGAACCATATATTTT

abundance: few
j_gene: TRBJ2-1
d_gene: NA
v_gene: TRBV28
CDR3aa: CASSLAANPFNEQFF
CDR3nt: TGTGCCAGCAGTTTAGCCGCCAATCCCTTCAATGAGCAGTTCTTC

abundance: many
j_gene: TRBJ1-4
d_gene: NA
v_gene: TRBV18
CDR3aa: CASSPPGRGGPEKLFF
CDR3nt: TGTGCCAGCTCACCACCGGGACGGGGCGGCCCAGAAAAACTGTTTTTT

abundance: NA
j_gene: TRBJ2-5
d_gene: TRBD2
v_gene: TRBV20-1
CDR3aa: CSANGLAGGIKETQYF
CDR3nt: TGCAGTGCTAACGGACTAGCGGGAGGTATAAAAGAGACCCAGTACTTC

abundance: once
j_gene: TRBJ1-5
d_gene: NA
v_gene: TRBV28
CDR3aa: CASSLLGGLGIQHF
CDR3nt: TGTGCCAGCAGTTTACTGGGCGGGTTGGGCATCCAGCATTTT

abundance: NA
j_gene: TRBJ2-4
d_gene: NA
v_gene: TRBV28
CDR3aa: CASSPDLVPKNIQYF
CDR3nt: TGTGCCAGCAGTCCCGACCTGGTCCCCAAAAACATTCAGTACTTC

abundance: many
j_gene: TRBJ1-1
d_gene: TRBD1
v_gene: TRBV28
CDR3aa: CASSPRWDRAPRPFF
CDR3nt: TGTGCCAGCAGTCCCAGGTGGGACAGAGCCCCTAGGCCTTTCTTT

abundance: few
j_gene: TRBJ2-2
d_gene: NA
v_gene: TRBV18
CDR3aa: CASSRPGLTEGELFF
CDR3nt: TGTGCCAGCTCACGACCCGGCCTCACTGAGGGGGAGCTGTTTTTT

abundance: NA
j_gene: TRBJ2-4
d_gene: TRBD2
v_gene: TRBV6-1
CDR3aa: CASYPGLAGEDIQYF
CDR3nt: TGTGCCAGCTATCCGGGACTAGCGGGAGAGGACATTCAGTACTTC

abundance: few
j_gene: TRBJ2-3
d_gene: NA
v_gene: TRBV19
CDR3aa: CASSIGSTDTQYF
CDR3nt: TGTGCCAGTAGTATCGGCAGCACAGATACGCAGTATTTT

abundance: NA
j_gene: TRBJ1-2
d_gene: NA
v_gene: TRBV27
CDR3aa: CASSQRGSNGYTF
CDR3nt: TGTGCCAGCAGTCAGAGGGGATCCAATGGCTACACCTTC

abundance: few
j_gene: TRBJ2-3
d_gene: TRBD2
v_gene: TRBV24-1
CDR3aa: CATSDPGLAGVADTQYF
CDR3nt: TGTGCCACCAGTGATCCTGGACTAGCGGGAGTCGCAGATACGCAGTATTTT

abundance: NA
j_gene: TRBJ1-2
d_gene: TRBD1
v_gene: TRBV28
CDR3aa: CASSLDRVAYGYTF
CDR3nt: TGTGCCAGCAGTTTAGACAGGGTAGCCTATGGCTACACCTTC

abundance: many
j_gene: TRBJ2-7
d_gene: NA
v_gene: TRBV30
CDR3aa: CAWGRGGAPYEQYF
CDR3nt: TGTGCCTGGGGCAGGGGGGGAGCCCCCTACGAGCAGTACTTC

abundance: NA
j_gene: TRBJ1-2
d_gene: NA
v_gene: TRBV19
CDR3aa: CASSIAGPGYTF
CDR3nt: TGTGCCAGTAGTATCGCGGGGCCTGGCTACACCTTC

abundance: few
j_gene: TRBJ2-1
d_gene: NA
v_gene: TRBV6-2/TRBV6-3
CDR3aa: CASSYINEQFF
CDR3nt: TGTGCCAGCAGTTACATTAATGAGCAGTTCTTC

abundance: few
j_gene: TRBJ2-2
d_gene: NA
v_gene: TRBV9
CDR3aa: CASSGNTNTGELFF
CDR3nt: TGTGCCAGCAGCGGAAACACGAACACCGGGGAGCTGTTTTTT

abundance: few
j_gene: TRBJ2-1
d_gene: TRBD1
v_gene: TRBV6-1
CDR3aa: CASSEQGDEQFF
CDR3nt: TGTGCCAGCAGTGAACAGGGGGATGAGCAGTTCTTC

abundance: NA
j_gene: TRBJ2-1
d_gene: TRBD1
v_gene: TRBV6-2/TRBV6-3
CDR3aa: CASRAGTGVYNEQFF
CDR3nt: TGTGCCAGCAGGGCCGGGACAGGGGTGTACAATGAGCAGTTCTTC

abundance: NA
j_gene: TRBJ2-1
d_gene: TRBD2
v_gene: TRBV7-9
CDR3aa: CASSSPTSGSTREQFF
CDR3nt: TGTGCCAGCAGCTCACCGACTAGCGGGAGTACGAGGGAGCAGTTCTTC

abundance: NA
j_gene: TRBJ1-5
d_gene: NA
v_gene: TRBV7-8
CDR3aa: CASSLAPRDQPQHF
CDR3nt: TGTGCCAGCAGCTTAGCGCCCCGGGATCAGCCCCAGCATTTT

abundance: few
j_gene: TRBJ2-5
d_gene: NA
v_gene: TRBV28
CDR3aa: CASSQGLSTETETQYF
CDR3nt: TGTGCCAGCAGTCAAGGACTCTCGACGGAAACGGAGACCCAGTACTTC

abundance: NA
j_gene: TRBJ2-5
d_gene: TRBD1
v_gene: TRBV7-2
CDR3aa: CASSLEAGQGLETQYF
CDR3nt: TGTGCCAGCAGCTTAGAAGCGGGACAGGGTTTGGAGACCCAGTACTTC

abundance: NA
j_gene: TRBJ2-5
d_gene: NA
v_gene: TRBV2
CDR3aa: CASRREVGVAQETQYF
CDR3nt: TGTGCCAGCAGGAGGGAGGTGGGAGTTGCCCAAGAGACCCAGTACTTC

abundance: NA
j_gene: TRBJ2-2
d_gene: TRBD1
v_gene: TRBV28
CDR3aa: CASNSQGAPGTGELFF
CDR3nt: TGTGCCAGCAATAGCCAGGGGGCGCCTGGCACCGGGGAGCTGTTTTTT

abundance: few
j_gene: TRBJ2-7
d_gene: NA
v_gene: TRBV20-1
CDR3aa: CSAELAQTYEQYF
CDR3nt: TGCAGTGCGGAACTAGCACAAACCTACGAGCAGTACTTC

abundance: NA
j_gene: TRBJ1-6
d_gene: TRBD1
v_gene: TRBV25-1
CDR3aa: CASSGGQGSYNSPLHF
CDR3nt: TGTGCCAGCAGTGGGGGACAGGGCTCCTATAATTCACCCCTCCACTTT

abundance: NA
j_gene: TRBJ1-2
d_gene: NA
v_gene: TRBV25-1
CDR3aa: CASSVAMYGYTF
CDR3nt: TGTGCCAGCAGTGTTGCAATGTATGGCTACACCTTC

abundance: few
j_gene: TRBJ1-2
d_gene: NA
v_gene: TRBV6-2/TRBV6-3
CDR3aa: CASSYRGGYTF
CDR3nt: TGTGCCAGCAGTTACCGAGGAGGCTACACCTTC